Given below is one TCR beta chain in context. Its antigen is currently unknown. This sample stems from a study of T cell responses to AZD1222 COVID-19 vaccine. The germline V gene has CDR1 LNHNV and CDR2 YYDKDF (reference sequence). V lost 3 bases and J lost 7, with 15 bases in between. The CDR3 covers 15 residues. Study-wide results and caveats: Baseline seropositivity occurred in only six AZD1222 recipients. Donors in the cohort were predominantly white British and more often female, and clonal diversity was possibly underestimated.

Method: immunoSEQ multiplex PCR; TCRdb's copy keeps in-frame clones and lacks some. The table lists about 120,000 clones, roughly 90% of them singletons. The chain links TRBV15 to TRBJ1-4, with D maybe TRBD1 (5 bases). The sample consisted of peripheral blood, taken 28 days after the second dose of the MenACWY control vaccine. The origin of this receptor is an adult who received the MenACWY meningococcal vaccine as a control. This CDR3 reads CATSSHLGGREKLFF. The CDR3 bases are TGTGCCACCAGCAGTCATCTGGGGGGACGTGAAAAACTGTTTTTT.